There are many counts of the clone carrying this TCR beta chain. Its antigen is as yet unknown. The data derive from a study of T-cell memory formation after mild COVID-19. Germline values: CDR1 SGHTA, CDR2 FQGNSA. Trimming left V 6 bases short and J 1 base short, with 11 bases between. The CDR3 contains 14 residues. Overall study findings and caveats: Cross-reactive memory appears to have joined, as suggested by some responding clones showing up in pre-infection memory. Second-wave clones that peaked on day 37 lacked confirmed SARS-CoV-2 specificity.

MiXCR, applied by TCRdb to the 5' RACE reads, yields one record per CDR3 protein. The data show some 260,000 distinct CDR3 sequences, approximately 16% seen once. The receptor comes from a man in his late teens or twenties who had mild COVID-19 (a few samples of this study predate the infection). Cell type and time point are not known. This chain connects TRBV7-2 to TRBJ2-3; weak D call: TRBD2 (6 bases). The sample was PBMCs or a T cell subset sorted from them (not recorded which). CDR3: CASRLTGGTDTQYF. CDR3 DNA: TGTGCCAGCAGACTGACGGGAGGCACAGATACGCAGTATTTT.